A selection of T cell receptor beta chains follows, all from one sample in a study of neurological immune-mediated disorders. MiXCR, run by TCRdb on the 5' RACE reads, gives a single entry per CDR3 protein. The table lists about 66,000 distinct CDR3 sequences, 4.5% to 5.5% of them singletons. Sample: PBMCs. Receptors were obtained from a man between 25 and 39 years old with multiple sclerosis. Each CDR3 is given with its conserved first and last residue. Fields, in order: V gene, clone size, D gene, J gene, CDR3 protein, CDR3 DNA. D genes are given only for firm matches. The size entry is marked missing in some rows and otherwise reads once, few, many or a size class.

v_call: TRBV15
clone_size: many
d_call: NA
j_call: TRBJ2-7
cdr3_aa: CATSRVPQTYEQYF
cdr3_nt: TGTGCCACCAGCAGAGTCCCCCAAACCTACGAGCAGTACTTC

v_call: TRBV20-1
clone_size: many
d_call: NA
j_call: TRBJ2-5
cdr3_aa: CSARGPGSGTQYF
cdr3_nt: TGCAGTGCTAGGGGACCTGGCAGCGGGACCCAGTACTTC

v_call: TRBV5-1
clone_size: few
d_call: TRBD1
j_call: TRBJ1-1
cdr3_aa: CASSSTGVAEAFF
cdr3_nt: TGCGCCAGCAGCTCAACAGGGGTCGCTGAAGCTTTCTTT

v_call: TRBV24-1
clone_size: many
d_call: TRBD1
j_call: TRBJ1-2
cdr3_aa: CATSDVGQHGYTF
cdr3_nt: TGTGCCACCAGTGATGTGGGACAGCATGGCTACACCTTC

v_call: TRBV6-1
clone_size: many
d_call: TRBD2
j_call: TRBJ2-5
cdr3_aa: CASSSTSREETQYF
cdr3_nt: TGTGCCAGCAGTTCGACTAGCAGAGAAGAGACCCAGTACTTC

v_call: TRBV5-1
clone_size: many
d_call: NA
j_call: TRBJ1-1
cdr3_aa: CASAQQSTNTEAFF
cdr3_nt: TGCGCCAGCGCCCAACAGTCGACGAACACTGAAGCTTTCTTT

v_call: TRBV5-1
clone_size: few
d_call: NA
j_call: TRBJ1-1
cdr3_aa: CASSSSTSGVYTEAFF
cdr3_nt: TGCGCCAGCAGCTCATCAACATCGGGGGTATACACTGAAGCTTTCTTT

v_call: TRBV3-1
clone_size: many
d_call: NA
j_call: TRBJ2-7
cdr3_aa: CASSHSSSGVFYEQYF
cdr3_nt: TGTGCCAGCAGCCACAGTTCCTCAGGGGTCTTCTACGAGCAGTACTTC

v_call: TRBV7-8
clone_size: many
d_call: NA
j_call: TRBJ2-1
cdr3_aa: CASSPSFGAGVYNEQFF
cdr3_nt: TGTGCCAGCAGCCCCTCATTCGGGGCAGGGGTTTACAATGAGCAGTTCTTC

v_call: TRBV5-1
clone_size: many
d_call: TRBD1
j_call: TRBJ1-4
cdr3_aa: CASRDPGQGDEKLFF
cdr3_nt: TGCGCCAGCAGAGATCCGGGACAGGGAGATGAAAAACTGTTTTTT

v_call: TRBV20-1
clone_size: many
d_call: NA
j_call: TRBJ1-4
cdr3_aa: CSASAYRQEREKLFF
cdr3_nt: TGCAGTGCTAGTGCGTATCGGCAGGAACGTGAAAAACTGTTTTTT

v_call: TRBV5-5
clone_size: many
d_call: NA
j_call: TRBJ1-4
cdr3_aa: CASSLGRLNEKLFF
cdr3_nt: TGTGCCAGCAGCTTAGGACGGCTTAATGAAAAACTGTTTTTT

v_call: TRBV20-1
clone_size: NA
d_call: TRBD2
j_call: TRBJ2-2
cdr3_aa: CSARDRSGGNTGELFF
cdr3_nt: TGCAGTGCTAGAGATCGCAGCGGGGGGAACACCGGGGAGCTGTTTTTT

v_call: TRBV20-1
clone_size: many
d_call: NA
j_call: TRBJ2-7
cdr3_aa: CSAGDNSYEQYF
cdr3_nt: TGCAGTGCTGGGGACAACTCCTACGAGCAGTACTTC

v_call: TRBV6-1
clone_size: many
d_call: NA
j_call: TRBJ1-5
cdr3_aa: CATGVRSNQPQHF
cdr3_nt: TGTGCCACCGGCGTTCGTAGCAATCAGCCCCAGCATTTT

v_call: TRBV5-1
clone_size: many
d_call: NA
j_call: TRBJ2-1
cdr3_aa: CASSLGRTPMSEQFF
cdr3_nt: TGCGCCAGCAGCTTAGGTAGGACCCCTATGAGTGAGCAGTTCTTC

v_call: TRBV29-1
clone_size: many
d_call: TRBD1
j_call: TRBJ2-3
cdr3_aa: CSVDRVSTDTQYF
cdr3_nt: TGCAGCGTAGACAGGGTTAGCACAGATACGCAGTATTTT

v_call: TRBV4-1
clone_size: many
d_call: NA
j_call: TRBJ2-2
cdr3_aa: CASSQDQGSLRGELFF
cdr3_nt: TGCGCCAGCAGCCAAGACCAGGGTTCTCTTCGGGGGGAGCTGTTTTTT

v_call: TRBV5-1
clone_size: NA
d_call: TRBD1
j_call: TRBJ1-1
cdr3_aa: CASSRQGRGMNTEAFF
cdr3_nt: TGCGCCAGCAGCAGACAGGGCCGAGGCATGAACACTGAAGCTTTCTTT

v_call: TRBV4-1
clone_size: many
d_call: NA
j_call: TRBJ1-2
cdr3_aa: CASSQRLGQNYGYTF
cdr3_nt: TGCGCCAGCAGCCAACGATTGGGGCAAAACTATGGCTACACCTTC

v_call: TRBV20-1
clone_size: many
d_call: NA
j_call: TRBJ2-3
cdr3_aa: CSARDQADTQYF
cdr3_nt: TGCAGTGCTAGAGATCAGGCAGATACGCAGTATTTT

v_call: TRBV5-1
clone_size: many
d_call: NA
j_call: TRBJ2-2
cdr3_aa: CASSPLSNTGELFF
cdr3_nt: TGCGCCAGCAGCCCTTTATCGAACACCGGGGAGCTGTTTTTT

v_call: TRBV27
clone_size: many
d_call: TRBD1
j_call: TRBJ1-1
cdr3_aa: CASYASPTGEAIVNTEAFF
cdr3_nt: TGTGCCAGCTACGCTTCACCTACAGGGGAGGCCATCGTGAACACTGAAGCTTTCTTT

v_call: TRBV4-1
clone_size: many
d_call: NA
j_call: TRBJ1-1
cdr3_aa: CASSQVGGSTEAFF
cdr3_nt: TGCGCCAGCAGCCAAGTGGGGGGTTCCACTGAAGCTTTCTTT

v_call: TRBV2
clone_size: many
d_call: NA
j_call: TRBJ1-1
cdr3_aa: CASSTDSRTEAFF
cdr3_nt: TGTGCCAGCAGTACGGACAGCCGGACTGAAGCTTTCTTT

v_call: TRBV6-1
clone_size: many
d_call: TRBD1
j_call: TRBJ1-1
cdr3_aa: CASSGQGYTEAFF
cdr3_nt: TGTGCCAGCAGCGGACAGGGTTATACTGAAGCTTTCTTT

v_call: TRBV9
clone_size: many
d_call: NA
j_call: TRBJ2-7
cdr3_aa: CASSVSGQNYEQYF
cdr3_nt: TGTGCCAGCAGCGTATCCGGACAGAACTACGAGCAGTACTTC

v_call: TRBV5-1
clone_size: many
d_call: TRBD1
j_call: TRBJ1-2
cdr3_aa: CASRPGQDYYGYTF
cdr3_nt: TGCGCCAGCCGCCCGGGACAGGATTACTATGGCTACACCTTC

v_call: TRBV18
clone_size: few
d_call: NA
j_call: TRBJ2-1
cdr3_aa: CASSPPSSLNEQFF
cdr3_nt: TGTGCCAGCTCACCACCGAGCTCCCTCAATGAGCAGTTCTTC

v_call: TRBV7-7
clone_size: many
d_call: TRBD1
j_call: TRBJ2-2
cdr3_aa: CASSAMAGGYTGELFF
cdr3_nt: TGTGCCAGCAGCGCCATGGCAGGGGGATACACCGGGGAGCTGTTTTTT

v_call: TRBV10-3
clone_size: many
d_call: TRBD1
j_call: TRBJ2-1
cdr3_aa: CAISERTGEGNEQFF
cdr3_nt: TGTGCCATCAGTGAGCGGACAGGGGAAGGAAATGAGCAGTTCTTC

v_call: TRBV11-2
clone_size: few
d_call: TRBD2
j_call: TRBJ2-5
cdr3_aa: CASSSRLAGPQETQYF
cdr3_nt: TGTGCCAGCAGCTCGCGACTAGCGGGGCCACAAGAGACCCAGTACTTC

v_call: TRBV7-9
clone_size: many
d_call: NA
j_call: TRBJ1-4
cdr3_aa: CASSLGGLDEKLFF
cdr3_nt: TGTGCCAGCAGCCTCGGAGGGCTCGATGAAAAACTGTTTTTT

v_call: TRBV11-2
clone_size: few
d_call: NA
j_call: TRBJ1-5
cdr3_aa: CASSFISNQPQNF
cdr3_nt: TGTGCCAGCAGCTTCATTTCCAATCAGCCCCAGAATTTT

v_call: TRBV7-2
clone_size: many
d_call: NA
j_call: TRBJ2-7
cdr3_aa: CASSYGTVFNYEQYF
cdr3_nt: TGTGCCAGCAGCTATGGGACCGTCTTCAACTACGAGCAGTACTTC

v_call: TRBV12-3/TRBV12-4
clone_size: NA
d_call: NA
j_call: TRBJ1-2
cdr3_aa: CASSLSPGGYGYTF
cdr3_nt: TGTGCCAGCAGTTTGAGTCCGGGAGGCTATGGCTACACCTTC

v_call: TRBV15
clone_size: many
d_call: NA
j_call: TRBJ2-3
cdr3_aa: CATSGSPSGDTQYF
cdr3_nt: TGTGCCACCAGCGGCTCGCCATCTGGCGATACGCAGTATTTT

v_call: TRBV6-6
clone_size: many
d_call: NA
j_call: TRBJ1-5
cdr3_aa: CASSYSTVSNQPQHF
cdr3_nt: TGTGCCAGCAGTTACTCGACGGTTAGCAATCAGCCCCAGCATTTT

v_call: TRBV5-6
clone_size: few
d_call: TRBD1
j_call: TRBJ1-2
cdr3_aa: CASSYIQGYGYTF
cdr3_nt: TGTGCCAGCAGCTATATACAGGGGTATGGCTACACCTTC

v_call: TRBV20-1
clone_size: many
d_call: NA
j_call: TRBJ2-2
cdr3_aa: CSARDEVGELFF
cdr3_nt: TGCAGTGCTAGAGATGAAGTCGGGGAGCTGTTTTTT

v_call: TRBV5-1
clone_size: few
d_call: NA
j_call: TRBJ1-2
cdr3_aa: CASSFNRVGNYGYTF
cdr3_nt: TGCGCCAGCAGCTTCAACAGGGTTGGGAACTATGGCTACACCTTC

v_call: TRBV20-1
clone_size: many
d_call: TRBD1
j_call: TRBJ1-6
cdr3_aa: CSAQRTGGNSPLHF
cdr3_nt: TGCAGTGCCCAGAGGACAGGGGGAAATTCACCCCTCCACTTT

v_call: TRBV12-3/TRBV12-4
clone_size: few
d_call: NA
j_call: TRBJ1-6
cdr3_aa: CASSPGREGSPLHF
cdr3_nt: TGTGCCAGCAGCCCCGGCAGGGAGGGTTCACCCCTCCACTTT

v_call: TRBV5-1
clone_size: many
d_call: NA
j_call: TRBJ2-7
cdr3_aa: CASSLVGRLGPDEQYF
cdr3_nt: TGCGCCAGCAGCTTGGTGGGTCGACTAGGCCCGGACGAGCAGTACTTC

v_call: TRBV7-9
clone_size: many
d_call: NA
j_call: TRBJ1-2
cdr3_aa: CASSYMTGNSPNYGYTF
cdr3_nt: TGTGCCAGCAGCTACATGACAGGCAACTCTCCTAACTATGGCTACACCTTC

v_call: TRBV14
clone_size: many
d_call: NA
j_call: TRBJ2-7
cdr3_aa: CASSQVSGPYEQYF
cdr3_nt: TGTGCCAGCAGCCAAGTTTCCGGGCCCTACGAGCAGTACTTC

v_call: TRBV5-1
clone_size: many
d_call: NA
j_call: TRBJ1-1
cdr3_aa: CASSLRQGGNTEAFF
cdr3_nt: TGCGCCAGCAGCTTGCGCCAGGGCGGGAACACTGAAGCTTTCTTT

v_call: TRBV2
clone_size: many
d_call: NA
j_call: TRBJ2-1
cdr3_aa: CASSEAGEGDEQFF
cdr3_nt: TGTGCCAGCAGTGAAGCGGGAGAAGGGGATGAGCAGTTCTTC

v_call: TRBV5-1
clone_size: many
d_call: TRBD1
j_call: TRBJ1-1
cdr3_aa: CASSFGQGNTEAFF
cdr3_nt: TGCGCCAGCAGCTTCGGACAGGGGAACACTGAAGCTTTCTTT

v_call: TRBV14
clone_size: NA
d_call: TRBD1
j_call: TRBJ1-2
cdr3_aa: CASSQDRTGGYGYTF
cdr3_nt: TGTGCCAGCAGCCAAGATCGGACAGGGGGATATGGCTACACCTTC